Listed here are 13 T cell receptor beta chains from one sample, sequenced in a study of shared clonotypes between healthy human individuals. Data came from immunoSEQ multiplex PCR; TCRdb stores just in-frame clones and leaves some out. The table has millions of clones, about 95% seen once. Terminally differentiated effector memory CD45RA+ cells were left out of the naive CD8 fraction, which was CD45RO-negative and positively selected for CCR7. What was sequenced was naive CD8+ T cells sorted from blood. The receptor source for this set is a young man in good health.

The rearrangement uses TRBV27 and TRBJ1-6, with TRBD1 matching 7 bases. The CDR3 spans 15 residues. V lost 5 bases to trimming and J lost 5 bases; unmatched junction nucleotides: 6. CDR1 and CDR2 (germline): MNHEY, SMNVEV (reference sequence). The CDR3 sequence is CASSHGQADNSPLHF. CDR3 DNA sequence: TGTGCCAGCAGTCACGGACAGGCCGATAATTCACCCCTCCACTTT.

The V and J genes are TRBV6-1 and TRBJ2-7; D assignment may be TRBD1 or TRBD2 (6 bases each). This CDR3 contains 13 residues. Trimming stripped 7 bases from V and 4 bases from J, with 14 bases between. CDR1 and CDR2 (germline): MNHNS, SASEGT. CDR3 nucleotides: TGTGCCAGCAATCTTGCGGGACATTACGAGCAGTACTTC. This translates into CASNLAGHYEQYF.

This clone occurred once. The CDR3 DNA reads as TGTGCCAGCAGCTCGCCCCCGACAGCCTCCTACGAGCAGTACTTC. This sequence encodes CASSSPPTASYEQYF. The chain recombines TRBV7-9 with TRBJ2-7; TRBD1 might be the D (5 bases). Trimming cost V 4 bases and J 0 bases, with 13 bases left between them. This CDR3 has 15 amino acids. Germline-derived CDR1 and CDR2 are SEHNR and FQNEAQ (reference sequence).

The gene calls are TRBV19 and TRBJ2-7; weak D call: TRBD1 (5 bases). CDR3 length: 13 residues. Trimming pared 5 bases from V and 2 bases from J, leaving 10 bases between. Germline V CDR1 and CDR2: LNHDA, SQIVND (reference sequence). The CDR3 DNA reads TGTGCCAGTAGTCTTGACAGTACCTACGAGCAGTACTTC. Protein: CASSLDSTYEQYF.

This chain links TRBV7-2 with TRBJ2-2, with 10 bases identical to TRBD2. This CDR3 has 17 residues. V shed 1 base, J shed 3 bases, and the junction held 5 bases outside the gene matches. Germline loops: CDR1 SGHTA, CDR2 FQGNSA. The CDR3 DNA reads TGTGCCAGCAGCTTAGTAGAGCTAGCGGGAGACACCGGGGAGCTGTTTTTT. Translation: CASSLVELAGDTGELFF.

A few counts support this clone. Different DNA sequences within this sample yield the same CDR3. The CDR3 DNA reads as TGTGCCAGCAGCTTAGGAGGAAAAGAGACCCAGTACTTC. Amino acids: CASSLGGKETQYF. The rearrangement uses TRBV7-9 and TRBJ2-5, with no clear D. The CDR3 totals 13 residues. Germline-derived CDR1 and CDR2 are SEHNR and FQNEAQ (reference sequence). The V end lost 1 base, the J end lost 3 bases, and 6 bases lay between the germline ends.

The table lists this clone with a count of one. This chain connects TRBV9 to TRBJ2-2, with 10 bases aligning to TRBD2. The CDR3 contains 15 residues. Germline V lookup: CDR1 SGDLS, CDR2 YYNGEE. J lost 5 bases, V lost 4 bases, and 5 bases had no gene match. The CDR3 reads CASSPPGLATGELFF. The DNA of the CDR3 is TGTGCCAGCAGCCCCCCGGGACTAGCGACCGGGGAGCTGTTTTTT.

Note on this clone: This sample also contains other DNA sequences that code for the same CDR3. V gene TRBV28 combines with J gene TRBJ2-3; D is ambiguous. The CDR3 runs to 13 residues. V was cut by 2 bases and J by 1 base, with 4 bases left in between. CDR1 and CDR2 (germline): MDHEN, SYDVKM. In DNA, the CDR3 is TGTGCCAGCAGTTTAGAGGGCACAGATACGCAGTATTTT. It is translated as CASSLEGTDTQYF.

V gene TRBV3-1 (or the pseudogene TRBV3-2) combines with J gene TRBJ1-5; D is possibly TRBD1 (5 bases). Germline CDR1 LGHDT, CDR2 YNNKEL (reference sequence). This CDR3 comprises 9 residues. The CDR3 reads CPGGQPQHF. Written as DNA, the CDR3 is TGTCCCGGGGGTCAGCCCCAGCATTTT.

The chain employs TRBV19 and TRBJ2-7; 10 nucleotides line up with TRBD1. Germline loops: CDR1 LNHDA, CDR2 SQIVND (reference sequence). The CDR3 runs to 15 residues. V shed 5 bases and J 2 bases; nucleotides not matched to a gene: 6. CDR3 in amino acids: CASSAAGTGAYEQYF. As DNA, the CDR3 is TGTGCCAGTAGTGCCGCCGGGACAGGGGCCTACGAGCAGTACTTC.

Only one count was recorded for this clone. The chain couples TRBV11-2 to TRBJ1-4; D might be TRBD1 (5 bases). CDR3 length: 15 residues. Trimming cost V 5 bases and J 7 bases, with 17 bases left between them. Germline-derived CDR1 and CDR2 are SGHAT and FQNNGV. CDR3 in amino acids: CASSLSGPLGEKLFF. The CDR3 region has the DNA TGTGCCAGCAGCCTGTCAGGGCCTTTGGGTGAAAAACTGTTTTTT.

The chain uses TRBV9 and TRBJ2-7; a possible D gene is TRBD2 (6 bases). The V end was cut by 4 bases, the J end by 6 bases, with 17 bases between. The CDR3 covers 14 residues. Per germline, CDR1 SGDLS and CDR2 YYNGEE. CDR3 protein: CASSPEGLGGEQYF. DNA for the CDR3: TGTGCCAGCAGCCCCGAGGGCCTCGGGGGCGAGCAGTACTTC.

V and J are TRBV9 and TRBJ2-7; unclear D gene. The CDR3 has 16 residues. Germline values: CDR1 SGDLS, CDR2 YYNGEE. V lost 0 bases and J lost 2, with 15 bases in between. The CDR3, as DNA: TGTGCCAGCAGCGTAGCGCGTGACCAGGCCGCCTACGAGCAGTACTTC. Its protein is CASSVARDQAAYEQYF.